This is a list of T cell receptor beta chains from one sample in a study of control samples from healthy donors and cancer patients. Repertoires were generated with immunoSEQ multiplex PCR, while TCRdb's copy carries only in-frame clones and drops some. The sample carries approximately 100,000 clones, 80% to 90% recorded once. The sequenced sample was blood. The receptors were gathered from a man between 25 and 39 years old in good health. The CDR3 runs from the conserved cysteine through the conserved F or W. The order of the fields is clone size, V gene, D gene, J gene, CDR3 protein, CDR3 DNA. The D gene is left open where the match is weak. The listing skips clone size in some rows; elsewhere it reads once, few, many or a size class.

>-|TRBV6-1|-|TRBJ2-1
CASSENARGGEQFF
TGTGCCAGCAGTGAAAACGCCCGGGGCGGTGAGCAGTTCTTC
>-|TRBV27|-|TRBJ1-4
CASSFLGDREKLFF
TGTGCCAGCAGTTTTTTGGGGGATCGGGAAAAACTGTTTTTT
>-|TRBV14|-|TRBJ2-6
CASSQKRGGFNSGANVLTF
TGTGCCAGCAGCCAAAAGAGGGGGGGTTTCAACTCTGGGGCCAACGTCCTGACTTTC
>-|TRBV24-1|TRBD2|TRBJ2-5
CATSDWTSGGKETQYF
TGTGCCACCAGTGATTGGACTAGCGGGGGTAAAGAGACCCAGTACTTC
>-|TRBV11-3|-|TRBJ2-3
CASSRGGSTDTRYF
TGTGCCAGCAGCCGTGGCGGATCCACAGATACGCGGTATTTT
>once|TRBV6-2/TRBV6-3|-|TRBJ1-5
CASSLYQTVNNQPQHF
TGTGCCAGCAGCCTTTATCAGACTGTCAACAATCAGCCCCAGCATTTT
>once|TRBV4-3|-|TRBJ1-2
CASSQGVGSDGYTF
TGCGCCAGCAGCCAAGGGGTGGGTTCTGATGGCTACACCTTC
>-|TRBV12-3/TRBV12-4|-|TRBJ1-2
CASSLWARGYTF
TGTGCCAGCAGTTTGTGGGCGCGGGGCTACACCTTC
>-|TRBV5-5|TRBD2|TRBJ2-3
CASSFRLAGEADTQYF
TGTGCCAGCAGCTTTCGTCTGGCGGGAGAGGCAGATACGCAGTATTTT
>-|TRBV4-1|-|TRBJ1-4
CASSQVGGGGNEKLFF
TGCGCCAGCAGCCAAGTAGGGGGAGGAGGTAATGAAAAACTGTTTTTT
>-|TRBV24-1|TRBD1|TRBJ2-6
CATSDRRTGSGANVLTF
TGTGCCACCAGTGATCGTCGGACAGGGTCTGGGGCCAACGTCCTGACTTTC
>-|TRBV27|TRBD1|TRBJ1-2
CASKVQGGYYGYTF
TGTGCCAGCAAGGTACAGGGGGGCTACTATGGCTACACCTTC
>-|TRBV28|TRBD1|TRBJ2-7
CASSSTGGIGEQYF
TGTGCCAGCAGTTCCACAGGGGGGATTGGCGAGCAGTACTTC
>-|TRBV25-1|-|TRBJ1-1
CASSDFGTGKAGTEAFF
TGTGCCAGCAGTGATTTTGGAACAGGGAAGGCGGGCACTGAAGCTTTCTTT
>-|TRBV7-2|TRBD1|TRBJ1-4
CASSLQGVANEKLFF
TGTGCCAGCAGCTTACAGGGGGTGGCTAATGAAAAACTGTTTTTT
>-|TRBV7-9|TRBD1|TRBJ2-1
CASSSGTGAYNEQFF
TGTGCCAGCAGTTCCGGGACAGGAGCATACAATGAGCAGTTCTTC
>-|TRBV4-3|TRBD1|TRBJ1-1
CASSQDHGTGNTEAFF
TGCGCCAGCAGCCAAGATCACGGGACAGGGAACACTGAAGCTTTCTTT
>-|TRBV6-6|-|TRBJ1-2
CATTSPGKVGYTF
TGTGCCACCACGTCCCCGGGTAAGGTGGGCTACACCTTC
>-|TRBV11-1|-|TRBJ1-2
CASSSAWTALSNYGYTF
TGTGCCAGCAGCTCAGCCTGGACAGCTTTATCTAACTATGGCTACACCTTC
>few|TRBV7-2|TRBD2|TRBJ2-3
CASSPPSGGTDTQYF
TGTGCCAGCAGCCCTCCTAGCGGGGGCACAGATACGCAGTATTTT
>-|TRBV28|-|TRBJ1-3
CASRKGGSGNTIYF
TGTGCCAGCAGGAAGGGAGGATCTGGAAACACCATATATTTT
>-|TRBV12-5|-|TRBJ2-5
CASGLVDQETQYF
TGTGCTAGTGGTTTGGTAGACCAAGAGACCCAGTACTTC
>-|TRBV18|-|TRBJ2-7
CASSPDGNSYEQYF
TGTGCCAGCTCACCCGACGGCAACTCCTACGAGCAGTACTTC
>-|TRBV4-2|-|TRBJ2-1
CASSRTENEQFF
TGTGCCAGCAGCCGAACAGAAAATGAGCAGTTCTTC
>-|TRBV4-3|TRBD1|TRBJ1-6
CASSQDGRGTSPLHF
TGCGCCAGCAGCCAAGACGGCAGGGGGACTTCACCCCTCCACTTT
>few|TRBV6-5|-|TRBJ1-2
CASGQINYGYTF
TGTGCCAGCGGTCAGATTAACTATGGCTACACCTTC
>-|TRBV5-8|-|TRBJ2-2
CASSTPRQTNTGELFF
TGTGCCAGCAGCACCCCCCGGCAGACGAACACCGGGGAGCTGTTTTTT
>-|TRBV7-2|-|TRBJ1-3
CASSSPGLSGNTIYF
TGTGCCAGCAGCTCACCGGGGCTCTCTGGAAACACCATATATTTT
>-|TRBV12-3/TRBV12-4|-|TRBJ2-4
CASSQRTENIQYF
TGTGCCAGCAGCCAACGGACAGAAAACATTCAGTACTTC
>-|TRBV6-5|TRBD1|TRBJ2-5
CASRPTGGKTQYF
TGTGCCAGCAGGCCCACAGGGGGCAAGACCCAGTACTTC
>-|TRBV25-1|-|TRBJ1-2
CASSESHGQFGYTF
TGTGCCAGCAGTGAATCCCACGGGCAGTTTGGCTACACCTTC
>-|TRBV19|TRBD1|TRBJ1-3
CASEQGVFSGNTIYF
TGTGCCAGTGAACAGGGGGTTTTTTCTGGAAACACCATATATTTT
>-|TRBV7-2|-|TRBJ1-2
CASSLGTVYGYTF
TGTGCCAGCAGCTTAGGGACAGTCTATGGCTACACCTTC
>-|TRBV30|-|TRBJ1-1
CAWKMQLQNTEAFF
TGTGCCTGGAAAATGCAGCTACAGAACACTGAAGCTTTCTTT
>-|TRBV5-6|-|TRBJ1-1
CASSQGPEAFF
TGTGCCAGCAGCCAGGGGCCTGAAGCTTTCTTT
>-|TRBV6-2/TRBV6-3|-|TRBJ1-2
CASSPGQTRGGYTF
TGTGCCAGCAGCCCGGGACAAACCCGGGGCGGCTACACCTTC
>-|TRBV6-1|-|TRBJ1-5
CASSEAGGAQPQHF
TGTGCCAGCAGTGAAGCGGGAGGGGCTCAGCCCCAGCATTTT
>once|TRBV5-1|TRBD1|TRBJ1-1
CASSLRPGTGMNTEAFF
TGCGCCAGCAGCCTTCGTCCCGGGACAGGGATGAACACTGAAGCTTTCTTT
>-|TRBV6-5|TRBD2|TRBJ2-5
CASTASGGLETQYF
TGTGCCAGCACTGCTAGCGGGGGTTTAGAGACCCAGTACTTC
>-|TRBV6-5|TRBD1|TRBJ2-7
CASSYRDRPLYEQYF
TGTGCCAGCAGTTACCGGGACAGACCACTTTACGAGCAGTACTTC
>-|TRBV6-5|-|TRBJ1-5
CASSYSPRQPQHF
TGTGCCAGCAGTTACTCCCCCCGGCAGCCCCAGCATTTT
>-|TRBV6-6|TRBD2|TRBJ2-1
CASSSRTRVDEQFF
TGTGCCAGCAGTTCCCGGACTAGAGTCGATGAGCAGTTCTTC
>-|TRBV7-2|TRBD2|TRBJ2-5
CASSSSGLVQETQYF
TGTGCCAGCAGCTCCTCGGGACTAGTGCAAGAGACCCAGTACTTC
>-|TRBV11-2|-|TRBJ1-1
CASSTTAGNTEAFF
TGTGCCAGCAGCACAACGGCCGGGAACACTGAAGCTTTCTTT
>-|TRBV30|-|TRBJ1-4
CAWSVRQTTNEKLFF
TGTGCCTGGAGTGTACGACAGACAACTAATGAAAAACTGTTTTTT
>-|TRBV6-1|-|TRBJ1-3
CASSEDFSSGNTIYF
TGTGCCAGCAGTGAAGATTTCTCCTCTGGAAACACCATATATTTT
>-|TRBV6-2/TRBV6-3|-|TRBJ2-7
CASSYFRAVTPREKYF
TGTGCCAGCAGTTACTTCCGAGCGGTCACGCCCAGGGAGAAGTACTTC
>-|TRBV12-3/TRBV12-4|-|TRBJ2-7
CASGSGSSYEQYF
TGTGCCAGCGGGAGCGGATCCTCCTACGAGCAGTACTTC
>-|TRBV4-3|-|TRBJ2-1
CASSQDGRRYNEQFF
TGCGCCAGCAGCCAAGATGGCCGGCGGTACAATGAGCAGTTCTTC
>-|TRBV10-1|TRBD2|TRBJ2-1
CASSTSGSGDEQFF
TGCGCCAGCAGTACTAGCGGGAGTGGTGATGAGCAGTTCTTC
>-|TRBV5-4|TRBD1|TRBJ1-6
CASSLQGVNSPLHF
TGTGCCAGCAGCTTGCAGGGGGTTAATTCACCCCTCCACTTT
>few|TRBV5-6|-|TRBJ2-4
CASSFRNNIQYF
TGTGCCAGCAGCTTTAGGAATAACATTCAGTACTTC
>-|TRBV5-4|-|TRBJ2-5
CASSGDIRRGETQYF
TGTGCCAGCAGCGGGGACATCCGGAGAGGAGAGACCCAGTACTTC
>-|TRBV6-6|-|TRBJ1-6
CASSFSSYNSPLHF
TGTGCCAGCAGTTTCAGCTCCTATAATTCACCCCTCCACTTT
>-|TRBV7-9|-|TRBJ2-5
CASSDRGRAVQETQYF
TGTGCCAGCAGCGATAGGGGTCGGGCAGTCCAAGAGACCCAGTACTTC